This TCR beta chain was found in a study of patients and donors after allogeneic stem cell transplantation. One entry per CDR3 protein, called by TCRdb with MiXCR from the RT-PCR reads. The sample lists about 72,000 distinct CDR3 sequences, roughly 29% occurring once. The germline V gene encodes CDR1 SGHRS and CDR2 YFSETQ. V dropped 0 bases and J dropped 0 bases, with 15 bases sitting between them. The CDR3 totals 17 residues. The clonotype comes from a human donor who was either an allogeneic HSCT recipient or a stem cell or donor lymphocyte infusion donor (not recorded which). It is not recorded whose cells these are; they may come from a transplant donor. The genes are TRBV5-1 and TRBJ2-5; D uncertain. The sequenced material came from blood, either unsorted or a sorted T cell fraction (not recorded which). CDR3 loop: CASSLVSLGRYQETQYF. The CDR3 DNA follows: TGCGCCAGCAGCTTGGTTTCGTTAGGCAGGTACCAAGAGACCCAGTACTTC.